This paragraph reports one T cell receptor beta chain. Its antigen is still unknown. The data derive from a study of blood T cells in healthy people across ages. Points from the study as a whole: Conclusively comparing naive with antigen-experienced cells was impossible with unsorted PBMCs.

For the second PCR, which ran for about 7 to 11 cycles, a sample-barcoded 5' primer and a J-beta primer mix were used. Each CDR3 protein gets one entry after TCRdb re-called the 5' RACE reads with MiXCR. Of a few hundred thousand distinct CDR3 sequences listed, 45% to 60% are singletons. The germline gives CDR1 SEHNR, CDR2 FQNEAQ (reference sequence). V dropped 2 bases and J dropped 0; count of bases not matched to a gene: 5. The CDR3 spans 17 residues. The chain recombines TRBV7-9 with TRBJ1-1, with TRBD1 identical over 11 bases. The source material was blood. The sequence was collected from a man aged 55 to 70 in good health. Written as DNA, the CDR3 is TGTGCCAGCAGCTTACACGGACAGGGGGCGATGAACACTGAAGCTTTCTTT. Translated, it gives CASSLHGQGAMNTEAFF.